Each of the 22 T cell receptor beta chains below was sequenced from the same sample in a study of blood T cell repertoires in COVID-19. Libraries were prepared by immunoSEQ multiplex PCR; TCRdb keeps only in-frame clonotypes and omits some of them. The data contain some 270,000 clones, 80% to 90% of them singletons. Sequencing was performed on peripheral blood. These receptors all come from a woman aged 70-85 years with acute or convalescent COVID-19.

The chain has TRBV5-1 and TRBJ1-3, with TRBD1 identical over 8 bases. The V segment lost 0 bases and the J segment 2 bases; nucleotides outside the gene matches: 4. Germline loops: CDR1 SGHRS, CDR2 YFSETQ. This CDR3 is built from 16 residues. The CDR3 reads CASSLALTGAGNTIYF. For the CDR3, the DNA is TGCGCCAGCAGCTTGGCCCTGACAGGGGCTGGAAACACCATATATTTT. The full variable domain, with the rest looked up from reference TRBV5-1 and TRBJ1-3, is KAGVTQTPRYLIKTRGQQVTLSCSPISGHRSVSWYQQTPGQGLQFLFEYFSETQRNKGNFPGRFSGRQFSNSRSEMNVSTLELGDSALYLCASSLALTGAGNTIYFGEGSWLTVV.

The chain couples TRBV7-2 to TRBJ2-3; the match to TRBD2 covers 9 bases. CDR1 SGHTA and CDR2 FQGNSA come from the germline V gene. Unmatched junction bases numbered 6, after V lost 2 bases and J lost 0 bases. The CDR3 is 17 residues long. Written as DNA, the CDR3 is TGTGCCAGCAGCTTAAGGCTAGCGGGGCTTAGCACAGATACGCAGTATTTT. Protein product: CASSLRLAGLSTDTQYF.

This clone was counted only a few times. The chain couples TRBV5-1 to TRBJ2-3; TRBD2 matches at 14 bases. With V trimmed by 3 bases and J by 10 bases, 13 bases remained unmatched. The CDR3 sequence is 17 residues long. The germline CDR1 and CDR2 sequences are SGHRS and YFSETQ. CDR3 protein: CASSSRTSGGFGEAQYF. CDR3 DNA: TGCGCCAGCAGCTCCCGGACTAGCGGGGGGTTTGGTGAGGCGCAGTATTTT.

The V and J genes are TRBV2 and TRBJ2-7, with unresolved D. The CDR3 runs 12 residues. Germline V lookup: CDR1 SNHLY, CDR2 FYNNEI. V lost 6 bases and J 1 base, leaving 7 bases between the germline ends. The CDR3 reads CASRIISYEQYF. CDR3 nucleotide sequence: TGTGCCAGCAGAATTATATCCTACGAGCAGTACTTC.

The gene calls are TRBV7-9 and TRBJ2-5, with a weak D call TRBD1 (6 bases). In germline, CDR1 is SEHNR, CDR2 FQNEAQ (reference sequence). This CDR3 comprises 14 residues. Trimming pared 6 bases from V and 2 bases from J, leaving 13 bases between. The CDR3 protein is CASRQAGDQETQYF. The CDR3 coding sequence is TGTGCCAGCAGGCAGGCAGGGGATCAAGAGACCCAGTACTTC. Filled out from reference TRBV7-9 and TRBJ2-5, the complete variable domain reads DTGVSQNPRHKITKRGQNVTFRCDPISEHNRLYWYRQTLGQGPEFLTYFQNEAQLEKSRLLSDRFSAERPKGSFSTLEIQRTEQGDSAMYLCASRQAGDQETQYFGPGTRLLVL.

Turning to this clone: This CDR3 is also generated by other DNA sequences in the sample. This chain joins TRBV5-1 and TRBJ2-3; no reliable D call. V was shortened by 4 bases and J by 4 bases, with 7 bases between the two germline ends. This CDR3 is built from 12 residues. Germline V gene data show CDR1 as SGHRS and CDR2 as YFSETQ. The CDR3 loop reads CASSPPADTQYF. The DNA for the CDR3 is TGCGCCAGCAGCCCTCCCGCAGATACGCAGTATTTT.

CDR3 DNA sequence: TGTGCCAGCAGCCACCTACATCAGGGACAGTCTTATGGCTACACCTTC. Protein product: CASSHLHQGQSYGYTF. The chain has TRBV3-1 (or the pseudogene TRBV3-2) and TRBJ1-2; TRBD1 agrees at 7 bases. The germline CDR1 and CDR2 sequences are LGHDT and YNNKEL (reference sequence). This CDR3 is built from 16 residues. The J segment lost 5 bases and the V segment lost 3 bases, leaving 12 bases of the junction unmatched.

The chain uses TRBV5-1 and TRBJ2-1; 7 nucleotides align to TRBD1. Germline CDR1 reads SGHRS; CDR2 reads YFSETQ. This CDR3 is built from 16 residues. The trim removed 1 base at V and 1 base at J, leaving 5 bases unmatched. CDR3 bases: TGCGCCAGCAGCTTGCGACAGGGTTCGTCCTACAATGAGCAGTTCTTC. It specifies CASSLRQGSSYNEQFF.

This chain joins TRBV1 and TRBJ1-2; the table gives TRBD1 as D, unverified against the DNA. TRBV1 is flagged as a pseudogene. CDR3 length equals 16 residues. CDR3 in DNA: TGCACCAGCAGCCATCCTGTCTTGACCCAGGGCTATGGCTACACCTTC. The encoded protein is CTSSHPVLTQGYGYTF.

This clone showed up just a few times. The rearrangement joins TRBV5-1 to TRBJ2-7, with 7 bases lining up with TRBD2. V trimming: 4 bases; J trimming: 4 bases; junction bases outside the gene matches: 11. Germline CDR1 reads SGHRS; CDR2 reads YFSETQ. This CDR3 has 15 residues. CDR3: CASSPEGRGSYEQYF. The CDR3 region has the DNA TGCGCCAGCAGCCCGGAGGGGAGGGGATCGTACGAGCAGTACTTC.

The CDR3 nucleotides read TGTGCCAGCAGCTTGGATGATAGAAGCTACACCTTC. This encodes CASSLDDRSYTF. The chain uses TRBV5-4 and TRBJ1-2; D ambiguous. V lost 0 bases, J lost 9 bases, and 9 bases lay in between. This CDR3 comprises 12 residues. Germline V gives CDR1 SGHNT, CDR2 YYREEE (reference sequence).

The CDR3 DNA follows: TGTGCCAGCAGTTTAAACAGGGTCGGTTTTTTGACCGGGGAGCTGTTTTTT. It codes for CASSLNRVGFLTGELFF. The chain has TRBV27 and TRBJ2-2, with a weak D call TRBD1 (6 bases). With 2 bases removed from V and 5 bases from J, the gap between germline ends came to 18 bases. This CDR3 has 17 residues. Germline V lookup: CDR1 MNHEY, CDR2 SMNVEV (reference sequence).

The J gene is TRBJ2-1, the V gene TRBV12-3 or TRBV12-4; D ambiguous. This CDR3 region has 12 residues. Trimming left V 6 bases short and J 6 bases short, with 9 bases between. The chain's CDR3 is CASRLRVNEQFF. The DNA of the CDR3 is TGTGCCAGCAGGTTACGGGTCAATGAGCAGTTCTTC.

The V gene is TRBV5-4, the J gene TRBJ2-1, with TRBD2 identical over 10 bases. With 4 bases clipped from V and 5 bases from J, the junction kept 3 bases outside the gene matches. The CDR3 length is 14 residues. Looked up from germline, CDR1 is SGHNT and CDR2 is YYREEE (reference sequence). CDR3 residues: CASSRTSGHNEQFF. CDR3 DNA sequence: TGTGCCAGCAGCCGGACTAGCGGTCACAATGAGCAGTTCTTC.

The chain uses TRBV6-5 and TRBJ2-1; D is possibly TRBD1 (6 bases). The V gene's germline CDR1 is MNHEY and CDR2 SVGAGI. The CDR3 is 14 residues long. V gave up 6 bases and J gave up 6 bases, with 15 bases separating them. This CDR3 is CASRPNRDRNEQFF. The CDR3, as DNA: TGTGCCAGCAGACCCAACAGGGACCGCAATGAGCAGTTCTTC.

The genes are TRBV6-5 and TRBJ2-6, with D hard to call. Trimming took off 6 bases at V and 2 bases at J, with 8 bases between the two ends. This CDR3 comprises 14 residues. The V gene's germline CDR1 is MNHEY and CDR2 SVGAGI. The DNA for the CDR3 is TGTGCCAGCAGCTATTTAACTGGGGCCAACGTCCTGACTTTC. This gives the protein CASSYLTGANVLTF.

The V call is TRBV18, the J call TRBJ2-5; tentative D call: TRBD2 (6 bases). The CDR3 is 14 amino acids. The V end was cut by 6 bases, the J end by 5 bases, with 16 bases between. The germline gives CDR1 KGHSH, CDR2 LQKENI. CDR3 amino acids: CASSLSIGGETQYF. CDR3 coding DNA: TGTGCCAGCTCGCTATCGATTGGAGGGGAGACCCAGTACTTC.

The count of this clone is one. The V gene is TRBV6-4, the J gene TRBJ2-1; no clear D gene. Looked up from germline, CDR1 is MRHNA and CDR2 is SNTAGT. The V end lost 0 bases, the J end lost 8 bases, and 11 bases lay between the germline ends. This CDR3 has 14 residues. The CDR3 DNA reads TGTGCCAGCAGTGACTCGAGTATTGTGCATGAGCAGTTCTTC. Translating gives CASSDSSIVHEQFF.

This sequence joins TRBV5-4 and TRBJ2-2, with TRBD1 as a possible D gene (6 bases). Germline V gene lookup returns CDR1 SGHNT and CDR2 YYREEE (reference sequence). V was shortened by 0 bases and J by 1 base, with 13 bases between the two germline ends. The CDR3 is 17 amino acids. CDR3 residues: CASSLARGPQNTGELFF. CDR3 sequence (DNA): TGTGCCAGCAGCTTGGCCAGGGGCCCTCAGAACACCGGGGAGCTGTTTTTT.

This clone came up many times. The chain uses TRBV6-1 and TRBJ1-3, with 9 bases aligning to TRBD1. The CDR3 length is 16 residues. Germline assignment: CDR1 MNHNS and CDR2 SASEGT. The V and J ends lost 3 bases and 4 bases, in that order; junction bases with no gene match: 7. The CDR3 region has the DNA TGTGCCAGCAGTGACCCGGGACAGGGAAGGGGAAACACCATATATTTT. Protein product: CASSDPGQGRGNTIYF.

The chain carries TRBV20-1 and TRBJ2-3; the D gene is possibly TRBD2 (6 bases). CDR1 and CDR2 from the germline V gene are DFQATT and SNEGSKA (reference sequence). Trimming took 3 bases from V and 4 from J, leaving 17 bases between them. This CDR3 spans 15 amino acids. The CDR3 bases are TGCAGTGCTAGTAGGGTGGGGGGAGGACCAGATACGCAGTATTTT. It is translated as CSASRVGGGPDTQYF.

The rearrangement uses TRBV9 and TRBJ2-7, with 7 bases fitting TRBD1. V was pared by 0 bases and J by 2 bases, with 8 bases of the junction left unmatched. This CDR3 spans 16 amino acids. Per germline, CDR1 SGDLS and CDR2 YYNGEE. The CDR3 loop reads CASSVERGGRTYEQYF. Written as DNA, the CDR3 is TGTGCCAGCAGCGTAGAAAGAGGGGGCCGTACCTACGAGCAGTACTTC.